The 21 T cell receptor beta chains listed next were all sequenced from one sample in a study of T cells in Graves' hyperthyroidism and ophthalmopathy. Amplified TCR beta CDR3 regions derived from RNA transcripts. First-round RT-PCR targeting the TCR CDR3 was performed with the HTBI primer set. TCRdb passed the multiplex PCR reads through MiXCR, listing each CDR3 protein once. Of roughly 290,000 distinct CDR3 sequences listed, approximately 17% are singletons. Sequencing was done on a sample of blood. These receptors originate from a woman in her sixties or seventies with Graves' ophthalmopathy.

This clonotype was recorded a few times. The chain joins TRBV20-1 to TRBJ2-1; 11 nucleotides agree with TRBD2. Germline V gene data show CDR1 as DFQATT and CDR2 as SNEGSKA (reference sequence). The V and J ends lost 1 base and 10 bases, in that order; junction bases with no gene match: 6. The CDR3 contains 14 residues. CDR3 amino acids: CSARALAGEREQFF. The CDR3 coding sequence is TGCAGTGCTAGAGCACTAGCGGGAGAACGGGAGCAGTTCTTC.

This clonotype was counted at least ten times. The chain couples TRBV30 to TRBJ1-5; D uncertain. Trimming removed 1 base at V and 7 bases at J, with 14 bases between. The CDR3 is made up of 14 amino acids. The germline V gene encodes CDR1 GTSNPN and CDR2 SVGIG (reference sequence). The CDR3 DNA follows: TGTGCCTGGAGTGGCGACTCGAGCGGACAGCCCCAGCATTTT. Protein product: CAWSGDSSGQPQHF.

This clonotype appeared a few times. This chain connects TRBV24-1 to TRBJ2-5; 10 nucleotides match TRBD1. Trimming took 2 bases from V and 4 from J; bases not matched to a gene: 3. CDR1 is KGHDR and CDR2 is SFDVKD in the germline V gene. There are 15 residues in the CDR3. The CDR3 here is CATSDYGQGVETQYF. The DNA for the CDR3 is TGTGCCACCAGTGATTATGGACAGGGGGTAGAGACCCAGTACTTC.

Remarks on this clonotype: Because the CDR3 is missing its conserved closing phenylalanine or tryptophan, this is likely a read error. The rearrangement links TRBV12-5 to TRBJ1-1; D unresolved. V lost 5 bases to trimming and J lost 2 bases, with 9 bases between them. Looked up from germline, CDR1 is LGHNT and CDR2 is FRNRAP. The CDR3 is 13 residues long. CDR3 amino acids: CASGPVKNTEAFL. CDR3 sequence (DNA): TGTGCTAGTGGTCCCGTGAAAAACACTGAAGCTTTCCTT.

This chain links TRBV29-1 with TRBJ2-7, with D tentatively TRBD1 (6 bases). V was clipped by 3 bases and J by 4 bases, with 10 bases between them. CDR1 and CDR2 (germline): SQVTM, ANQGSEA. The CDR3 length is 12 residues. CDR3 DNA sequence: TGCAGCGTTGATACAGGGACGTACGAGCAGTACTTC. Its translation: CSVDTGTYEQYF.

The rearrangement links TRBV24-1 to TRBJ2-1, with D possibly matching TRBD1 (6 bases). The CDR3 sequence is 15 residues long. V was trimmed by 0 bases and J by 3 bases, leaving 8 bases between them. Germline V gives CDR1 KGHDR, CDR2 SFDVKD. CDR3 nucleotides: TGTGCCACCAGTGATTTGCAGGGGAACTACAATGAGCAGTTCTTC. It encodes CATSDLQGNYNEQFF.

This clonotype came up many times. The chain joins TRBV4-3 to TRBJ2-7; 9 bases line up with TRBD1. V dropped 0 bases and J dropped 5; count of bases not matched to a gene: 5. The CDR3 spans 15 residues. Germline V CDR1 and CDR2: LGHNA, YSLEER. The CDR3 spells CASSQDTGTGNEQYF. The CDR3 nucleotides are TGCGCCAGCAGCCAAGATACCGGGACAGGGAACGAGCAGTACTTC.

This clonotype showed up many times. The chain couples TRBV11-2 to TRBJ1-1, with D possibly matching TRBD1 (5 bases). The CDR3 totals 14 residues. Germline lookup yields CDR1 SGHAT and CDR2 FQNNGV. Trimming took 5 bases from V and 11 from J, leaving 21 bases between them. CDR3 sequence reads: CASSIRDATPGAFF. CDR3 bases: TGTGCCAGCAGCATACGGGACGCCACCCCGGGGGCTTTCTTT.

This clonotype was picked up a small number of times. V and J are TRBV20-1 and TRBJ2-5; D is uncertain. The CDR3 totals 14 residues. CDR1 is DFQATT and CDR2 is SNEGSKA in the germline V gene (reference sequence). V was pared by 0 bases and J by 6 bases, with 14 bases between. CDR3 bases: TGCAGTGCTAGAGATGGGAAGGTCACGAAGACCCAGTACTTC. Residues: CSARDGKVTKTQYF.

The rearrangement joins TRBV2 to TRBJ2-2, with 11 nucleotides matching TRBD2. The germline V gene encodes CDR1 SNHLY and CDR2 FYNNEI. The CDR3 totals 16 residues. J lost 5 bases, V lost 6 bases, and 8 bases had no gene match. This CDR3 reads CASSPLAGGGTGELFF. CDR3 DNA: TGTGCCAGCAGCCCCCTAGCGGGGGGTGGGACCGGGGAGCTGTTTTTT.

Ten or more counts support this clonotype. The gene calls are TRBV15 and TRBJ2-2; 7 bases agree with TRBD1. The CDR3 has 16 amino acids. V lost 4 bases and J lost 5; bases outside the gene matches: 10. CDR1 LNHNV and CDR2 YYDKDF come from the germline V gene (reference sequence). In nucleotides, the CDR3 is TGTGCCACCAGCACCAATGACAGGGTGGGAACCGGGGAGCTGTTTTTT. This translates into CATSTNDRVGTGELFF.

Many counts were recorded for this clonotype. V usage is TRBV12-3 or TRBV12-4 and J usage is TRBJ2-7; maybe TRBD2 (5 bases). The V end was cut by 3 bases, the J end by 7 bases, with 13 bases between. This CDR3 is 13 amino acids long. In DNA, the CDR3 is TGTGCCAGCAGTTTCGCCATTAGACTAGAGCAGTACTTC. Translation gives CASSFAIRLEQYF.

This clonotype was counted many times. The J gene is TRBJ1-1, the V gene TRBV7-9, with 8 positions matching TRBD1. Trimming removed 1 base from V and 10 bases from J; junction bases left unmatched: 11. Germline CDR1 and CDR2: SEHNR and FQNEAQ (reference sequence). CDR3 length equals 15 residues. CDR3 amino acids: CASSLEGTGLKGAFF. The DNA of the CDR3 is TGTGCCAGCAGCTTAGAAGGGACAGGCTTGAAGGGAGCTTTCTTT.

In this sample, this clonotype turned up many times. One end of the junction varies from germline; a read error may be responsible. The chain couples TRBV4-3 to TRBJ1-1; a weak D match, TRBD1 (5 bases). Germline CDR1 LGHNA, CDR2 YSLEER. The CDR3 is 13 amino acids. DNA for the CDR3: TGTGCCAGCAGCCAGGGAAGGGGTACTGAAGCTTTCTTT. Residues: CASSQGRGTEAFF.

The gene calls are TRBV13 and TRBJ1-5; tentative D call: TRBD1 (5 bases). V was trimmed by 5 bases and J by 2 bases, leaving 10 bases between them. CDR1 and CDR2 (germline): PRHDT, FYEKMQ (reference sequence). The CDR3 is made up of 14 amino acids. CDR3 loop: CASSRRDGNQPQHF. In nucleotides, the CDR3 is TGTGCCAGCAGCCGCCGGGACGGCAATCAGCCCCAGCATTTT.

As regards this clonotype: This could be a read error, since a much larger clone is one nucleotide away. The J gene is TRBJ2-1, the V gene TRBV12-5; TRBD1 is a possible D gene (5 bases). The ends were cut back, 3 bases at V and 0 bases at J, with 15 bases in the middle. CDR3 size: 17 residues. Per the germline V gene, CDR1 is LGHNT and CDR2 is FRNRAP. DNA for the CDR3: TGTGCTAGTGGTTTTGGACAATTGAGGCCCTCCTACAATGAGCAGTTCTTC. Protein: CASGFGQLRPSYNEQFF.

This clonotype came up many times. CDR3 loop: CASTTPGQKYGYTF. The CDR3 DNA follows: TGTGCCAGCACCACTCCGGGACAGAAATATGGCTACACCTTC. V is TRBV28 and J is TRBJ1-2, with TRBD1 matching 7 bases. The CDR3 is 14 residues long. Germline CDR1 MDHEN, CDR2 SYDVKM. Trimming took 7 bases from V and 5 from J; bases not matched to a gene: 10.

At least ten counts were recorded for this clonotype. This chain joins TRBV20-1 and TRBJ2-5, with D possibly TRBD2 on 6 matching bases. The germline CDR1 and CDR2 sequences are DFQATT and SNEGSKA (reference sequence). The V end lost 2 bases, the J end lost 5 bases, and 18 bases lay between the germline ends. The CDR3 length is 15 residues. The CDR3 DNA reads TGCAGTGCTAGAACTACGGCTGGGGGGTGGGAGACCCAGTACTTC. It specifies CSARTTAGGWETQYF.

This clonotype has at least ten counts. The chain recombines TRBV29-1 with TRBJ2-3, with no clear D. Deletions cut 3 bases from V and 4 bases from J, with 8 bases between. The germline gives CDR1 SQVTM, CDR2 ANQGSEA. The CDR3 spans 12 residues. The CDR3 sequence: CSVDYRADTQYF. In DNA, the CDR3 is TGCAGCGTTGATTATCGGGCAGATACGCAGTATTTT.

This clonotype was seen many times. V and J are TRBV5-1 and TRBJ2-3; TRBD2 agrees at 8 bases. Germline assignment: CDR1 SGHRS and CDR2 YFSETQ. V gave up 3 bases and J gave up 4 bases; unmatched junction bases: 7. The CDR3 covers 15 residues. The CDR3 DNA follows: TGCGCCAGCAGCTCCGGGACTAGTTCAGCAGATACGCAGTATTTT. It specifies CASSSGTSSADTQYF. Full variable domain (outside the CDR3, taken from reference TRBV5-1 and TRBJ2-3): KAGVTQTPRYLIKTRGQQVTLSCSPISGHRSVSWYQQTPGQGLQFLFEYFSETQRNKGNFPGRFSGRQFSNSRSEMNVSTLELGDSALYLCASSSGTSSADTQYFGPGTRLTVL.

The gene calls are TRBV14 and TRBJ2-7; the D is unclear. V lost 4 bases to trimming and J lost 3 bases, with 10 bases between them. This CDR3 comprises 13 residues. CDR1 and CDR2 from the germline V gene are SGHDN and FVKESK. The CDR3 protein is CASSPLSRYEQYF. The CDR3, as DNA: TGTGCCAGCAGCCCCCTTTCCCGCTACGAGCAGTACTTC.